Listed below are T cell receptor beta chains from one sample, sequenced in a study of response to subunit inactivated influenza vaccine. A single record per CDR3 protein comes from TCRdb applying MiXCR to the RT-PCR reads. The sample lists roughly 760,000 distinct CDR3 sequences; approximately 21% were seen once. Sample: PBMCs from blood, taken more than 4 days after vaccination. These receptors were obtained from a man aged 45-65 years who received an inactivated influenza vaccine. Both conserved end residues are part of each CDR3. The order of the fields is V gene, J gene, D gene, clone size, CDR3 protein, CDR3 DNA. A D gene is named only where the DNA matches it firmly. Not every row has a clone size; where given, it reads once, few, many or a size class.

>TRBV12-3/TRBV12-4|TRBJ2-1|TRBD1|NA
CASSVGTVHEQFF
TGTGCCAGCAGTGTTGGGACAGTCCATGAGCAGTTCTTC
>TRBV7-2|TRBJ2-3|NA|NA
CASSYSLSTDTQYF
TGTGCCAGCAGCTACTCACTTAGCACAGATACGCAGTATTTT
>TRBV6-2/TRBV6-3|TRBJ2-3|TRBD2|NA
CASSYRPGTRIGDTQYF
TGTGCCAGCAGTTACAGGCCCGGGACTAGAATCGGAGATACGCAGTATTTT
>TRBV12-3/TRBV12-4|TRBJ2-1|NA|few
CASSLVAGLNEQFF
TGTGCCAGCAGTTTAGTAGCAGGGCTCAATGAGCAGTTCTTC
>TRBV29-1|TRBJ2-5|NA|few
CSVGVGETQYF
TGCAGCGTTGGAGTGGGGGAGACCCAGTACTTC
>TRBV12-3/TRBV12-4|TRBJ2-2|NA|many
CASRFDTGELFF
TGTGCCAGCAGGTTCGACACCGGGGAGCTGTTTTTT
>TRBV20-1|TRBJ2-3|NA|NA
CSANWLTSTDTQYF
TGCAGTGCTAATTGGCTGACTAGCACAGATACGCAGTATTTT
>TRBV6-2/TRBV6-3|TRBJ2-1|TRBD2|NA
CASSYAGGRANEQFF
TGTGCCAGCAGTTACGCGGGCGGGAGAGCGAATGAGCAGTTCTTC
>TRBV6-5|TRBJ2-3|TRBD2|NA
CASSYTGGVDTQYF
TGTGCCAGCAGTTATACCGGGGGGGTAGATACGCAGTATTTT
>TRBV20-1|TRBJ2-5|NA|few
CSARRGRLETQYF
TGCAGTGCAAGACGGGGCAGGTTGGAGACCCAGTACTTC
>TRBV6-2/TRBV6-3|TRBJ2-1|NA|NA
CASSNSLNNEQFF
TGTGCCAGCAGTAACTCACTTAACAATGAGCAGTTCTTC
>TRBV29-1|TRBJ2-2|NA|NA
CSVFHRDTGELFF
TGCAGCGTTTTTCACAGGGACACCGGGGAGCTGTTTTTT
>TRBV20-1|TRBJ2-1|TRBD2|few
CSAISGTSHNEQFF
TGCAGTGCAATCTCCGGGACTAGCCACAATGAGCAGTTCTTC
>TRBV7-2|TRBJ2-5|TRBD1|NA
CASTRSTGGRETQYF
TGTGCCAGCACCCGAAGCACAGGGGGGAGGGAGACCCAGTACTTC
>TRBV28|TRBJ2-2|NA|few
CASTRRPGGGDTGELFF
TGTGCCAGCACCAGACGTCCAGGGGGAGGGGACACCGGGGAGCTGTTTTTT
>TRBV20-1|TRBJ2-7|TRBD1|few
CSASRGFEQYF
TGCAGTGCTTCCAGGGGGTTTGAGCAGTACTTC
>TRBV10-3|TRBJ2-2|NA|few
CATTTALAGELFF
TGTGCCACCACTACGGCGCTGGCCGGGGAGCTGTTTTTT
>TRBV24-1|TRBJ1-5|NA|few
CATSAGGQPQHF
TGTGCCACCAGTGCGGGAGGTCAGCCCCAGCATTTT
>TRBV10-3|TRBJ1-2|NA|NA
CAIGGPVEGGYTF
TGTGCCATCGGGGGGCCGGTGGAAGGCGGCTACACCTTC
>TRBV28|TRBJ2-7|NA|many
CASRSSAYEQYF
TGTGCCAGCAGATCTAGCGCCTACGAGCAGTACTTC
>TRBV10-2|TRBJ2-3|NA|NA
CASSDIGVDTQYF
TGCGCCAGCAGTGACATAGGGGTAGATACGCAGTATTTT
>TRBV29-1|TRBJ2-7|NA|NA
CSVRLGVYYEQYF
TGCAGCGTCCGTCTGGGAGTCTACTACGAGCAGTACTTC
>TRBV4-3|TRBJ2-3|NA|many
CASSQSFASGGTDTQYF
TGCGCCAGCAGCCAGAGTTTTGCATCCGGGGGCACAGATACGCAGTATTTT
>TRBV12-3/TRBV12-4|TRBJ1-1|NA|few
CASSFDNGEAFF
TGTGCCAGCAGTTTCGATAATGGTGAAGCTTTCTTT
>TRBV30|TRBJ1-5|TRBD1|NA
CAWNLQGGNQPQHF
TGTGCCTGGAACTTACAGGGGGGCAATCAGCCCCAGCATTTT
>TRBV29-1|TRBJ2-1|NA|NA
CSGLGDSLSEQFF
TGCAGCGGCCTCGGAGACAGCCTGAGTGAGCAGTTCTTC
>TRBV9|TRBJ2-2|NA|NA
CASSVEGRGWNGELFF
TGTGCCAGCAGCGTAGAGGGGCGCGGATGGAACGGGGAGCTGTTTTTT
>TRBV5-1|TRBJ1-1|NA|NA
CASSPAPGRTEAFF
TGCGCCAGCAGCCCCGCCCCAGGGCGCACTGAAGCTTTCTTT
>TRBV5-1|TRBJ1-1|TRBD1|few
CASSSRTGVDTEAFF
TGCGCCAGCAGCTCCAGGACAGGGGTGGACACTGAAGCTTTCTTT
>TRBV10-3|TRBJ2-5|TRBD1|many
CAAGTGRDETQYF
TGTGCCGCCGGGACAGGGCGGGATGAGACCCAGTACTTC
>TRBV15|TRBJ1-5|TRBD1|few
CATSRAGTGPRNQPQHF
TGTGCCACCAGCAGAGCCGGGACAGGGCCGAGGAATCAGCCCCAGCATTTT
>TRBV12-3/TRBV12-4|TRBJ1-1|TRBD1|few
CASSFSAYRGTEAFF
TGTGCCAGCAGTTTTTCGGCGTACAGGGGTACTGAAGCTTTCTTT
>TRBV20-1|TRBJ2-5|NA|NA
CSADRDSQETQYF
TGCAGTGCTGACCGGGACTCACAAGAGACCCAGTACTTC
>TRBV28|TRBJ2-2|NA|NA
CASSFAGTGELFF
TGTGCCAGCAGTTTTGCAGGGACCGGGGAGCTGTTTTTT
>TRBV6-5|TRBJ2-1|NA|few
CASRISAEQFF
TGTGCCAGCAGAATTAGCGCTGAGCAGTTCTTC
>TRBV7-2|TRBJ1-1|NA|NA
CASSPLGLNTEAFF
TGTGCCAGCAGCCCCCTCGGCTTGAACACTGAAGCTTTCTTT
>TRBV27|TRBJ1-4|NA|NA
CASSLSWKAEKLFF
TGTGCCAGCAGTTTATCGTGGAAGGCCGAAAAACTGTTTTTT